Below, 26 T cell receptor beta chains from the same sample are listed, as sequenced in a study of identical twins. TCRdb re-analysed the 5' RACE reads in MiXCR, keeping a single row per CDR3 protein. This sample has hundreds of thousands of distinct CDR3 sequences; around a sixth occur once, and the top ten carry about an eighth. The data were also submitted as part of a second study, on T cells expressing NK-cell markers.

The sequenced sample was PBMCs. The source of these receptors is a woman aged 18-35 years in good health.

This chain joins TRBV27 and TRBJ2-3; 9 nucleotides align to TRBD2. From germline, CDR1 is MNHEY and CDR2 SMNVEV (reference sequence). There are 16 residues in the CDR3. Unmatched junction bases numbered 8, after V lost 4 bases and J lost 3 bases. The CDR3 loop reads CASSSIPGLATDTQYF. In DNA form, the CDR3 reads TGTGCCAGCAGTTCGATACCGGGACTAGCAACAGATACGCAGTATTTT.

V usage is TRBV18 and J usage is TRBJ1-5, with D unclear. This CDR3 spans 14 amino acids. V was trimmed by 3 bases and J by 2 bases, leaving 8 bases between them. CDR1 KGHSH and CDR2 LQKENI come from the germline V gene. CDR3: CASSPSIGNQPQHF. The CDR3 DNA reads TGTGCCAGCTCACCCTCGATAGGCAATCAGCCCCAGCATTTT.

The J gene is TRBJ2-5, the V gene TRBV4-3; TRBD2 might be the D (5 bases). The CDR3 length is 17 residues. In germline, CDR1 is LGHNA, CDR2 YSLEER. V shed 0 bases and J shed 0 bases, with 14 bases lying between them. The CDR3 sequence: CASSQDLITGYQETQYF. CDR3 coding DNA: TGCGCCAGCAGCCAAGATCTAATTACGGGGTACCAAGAGACCCAGTACTTC.

This clonotype has only a few counts. The chain couples TRBV20-1 to TRBJ2-1; 7 nucleotides match TRBD1. Losses at the gene ends were 4 bases for V and 1 base for J; bases not matched to a gene: 13. In germline, CDR1 is DFQATT, CDR2 SNEGSKA (reference sequence). CDR3 length equals 17 residues. Written as DNA, the CDR3 is TGCAGTGCTATAGTAATTAAGGGGGCTGGTTCCTACAATGAGCAGTTCTTC. This gives the protein CSAIVIKGAGSYNEQFF.

The chain employs TRBV6-1 and TRBJ1-5; D is unresolved. Germline CDR1 MNHNS, CDR2 SASEGT. The CDR3 spans 14 residues. V was pared by 3 bases and J by 0 bases, with 6 bases between. The DNA for the CDR3 is TGTGCCAGCAGTGAGATCTATAGCAATCAGCCCCAGCATTTT. Protein sequence: CASSEIYSNQPQHF.

V gene TRBV20-1 combines with J gene TRBJ2-1; 7 bases agree with TRBD2. Germline CDR1 and CDR2: DFQATT and SNEGSKA (reference sequence). V shed 0 bases and J 6 bases; nucleotides not matched to a gene: 11. The length of the CDR3 is 16 residues. CDR3 DNA sequence: TGCAGTGCTAGAGATCCCAAAGCGGGGTCCGGCAATGAGCAGTTCTTC. Protein product: CSARDPKAGSGNEQFF.

The V and J genes are TRBV19 and TRBJ2-1, with D hard to call. The CDR3 has 11 residues. V was trimmed by 10 bases and J by 5 bases, leaving 9 bases between them. Germline values: CDR1 LNHDA, CDR2 SQIVND (reference sequence). The CDR3: CATDSHNEQFF. DNA for the CDR3: TGTGCCACTGACTCTCACAATGAGCAGTTCTTC.

The genes are TRBV5-8 and TRBJ2-7, with 7 bases aligning to TRBD1. This CDR3 comprises 15 residues. Germline V CDR1 and CDR2: SGHTS, YDEGEE. J gave up 5 bases and V 2 bases, and 10 bases lay outside the gene matches. The CDR3 region has the DNA TGTGCCAGCAGCTTTCCGGGCAGGGGGTTCGACGAGCAGTACTTC. This sequence encodes CASSFPGRGFDEQYF. Filled out from reference TRBV5-8 and TRBJ2-7, the complete variable domain reads EAGVTQSPTHLIKTRGQQATLRCSPISGHTSVYWYQQALGLGLQFLLWYDEGEERNRGNFPPRFSGRQFPNYSSELNVNALELEDSALYLCASSFPGRGFDEQYFGPGTRLTVT.

This chain joins TRBV12-3 or TRBV12-4 and TRBJ2-1; TRBD2 aligns across 9 bases. CDR3 length: 14 amino acids. J was trimmed by 9 bases and V by 1 base; bases with no gene match: 4. CDR3 region: CASSLGGGASEQFF. For the CDR3, the DNA is TGTGCCAGCAGTTTAGGCGGGGGGGCAAGTGAGCAGTTCTTC.

The V and J genes are TRBV5-1 and TRBJ2-7, with 9 bases identical to TRBD1. Germline CDR1 and CDR2: SGHRS and YFSETQ. The CDR3 sequence is 14 residues long. Trimming at V came to 2 bases and at J to 6 bases, leaving 6 bases not matched to a gene. The CDR3 loop is CASSFIQGAGEQYF. CDR3 in DNA: TGCGCCAGCAGCTTTATACAGGGGGCAGGCGAGCAGTACTTC.

The J gene is TRBJ1-3, the V gene TRBV10-3, with no clear D. Germline-derived CDR1 and CDR2 are ENHRY and SYGVKD. This CDR3 has 12 residues. V dropped 9 bases and J dropped 2 bases, with 8 bases sitting between them. The CDR3 sequence: CAIAEPGNTIYF. CDR3 coding DNA: TGTGCCATTGCAGAGCCTGGAAACACCATATATTTT.

This chain connects TRBV12-3 or TRBV12-4 to TRBJ1-3, with 8 bases lining up with TRBD1. The V and J ends lost 6 bases and 11 bases, in that order; junction bases with no gene match: 9. CDR3 length: 13 amino acids. CDR3 sequence (DNA): TGTGCCAGCAGCACAGGGGGACGGGGGTCCATATATTTT. Its protein is CASSTGGRGSIYF.

The chain combines TRBV18 with TRBJ1-1, with unresolved D. This CDR3 is built from 13 residues. The germline V and J ends were trimmed by 7 bases and 0 bases, with 9 bases remaining between them. Germline CDR1 reads KGHSH; CDR2 reads LQKENI. CDR3 DNA sequence: TGTGCCAGCTACGAGGGAATGAACACTGAAGCTTTCTTT. This encodes CASYEGMNTEAFF.

Only a few counts were recorded for this clonotype. The chain is built from TRBV20-1 and TRBJ2-1; possibly TRBD1 or TRBD2 for D (6 bases each). This CDR3 comprises 13 residues. CDR1 and CDR2 from the germline V gene are DFQATT and SNEGSKA (reference sequence). The CDR3 nucleotides are TGCAGCGCAGACGGGGGCCCCTTCGGTGAGCAGTTCTTC. It translates to CSADGGPFGEQFF.

The chain joins TRBV5-1 to TRBJ2-1; D is possibly TRBD1 (5 bases). CDR3 length: 14 residues. Germline V gives CDR1 SGHRS, CDR2 YFSETQ. Trimming took 4 bases from V and 5 from J, leaving 13 bases between them. The CDR3 bases are TGCGCCAGCAGCCCGAATCGACAGCACAATGAGCAGTTCTTC. It codes for CASSPNRQHNEQFF.

In its sample, this clonotype was seen a few times. The rearrangement links TRBV12-3 or TRBV12-4 to TRBJ2-7; 9 bases fit TRBD1. CDR3 length: 15 amino acids. J gave up 3 bases and V 5 bases, and 8 bases lay outside the gene matches. The CDR3 nucleotides are TGTGCCAGCAGTCCGACCGGGACAGGGAACTACGAGCAGTACTTC. It specifies CASSPTGTGNYEQYF.

The V call is TRBV25-1, the J call TRBJ1-1; TRBD1 aligns across 11 bases. Germline V CDR1 and CDR2: MGHDK, SYGVNS. This CDR3 is built from 17 residues. J was trimmed by 1 base and V by 4 bases; bases with no gene match: 8. The DNA of the CDR3 is TGTGCCAGCAGTGGACAAGGACAGGGGGCCCGGAACACTGAAGCTTTCTTT. Its protein is CASSGQGQGARNTEAFF. The complete variable domain, with remaining parts taken from reference TRBV25-1 and TRBJ1-1, reads EADIYQTPRYLVIGTGKKITLECSQTMGHDKMYWYQQDPGMELHLIHYSYGVNSTEKGDLSSESTVSRIRTEHFPLTLESARPSHTSQYLCASSGQGQGARNTEAFFGQGTRLTVV.

This rearrangement joins TRBV20-1 to TRBJ1-2; no clear D. The CDR3 has 13 amino acids. Trimming pared 1 base from V and 3 bases from J, leaving 9 bases between. CDR1 is DFQATT and CDR2 is SNEGSKA in the germline V gene (reference sequence). CDR3 in amino acids: CSARVTEYYGYTF. The CDR3 coding sequence is TGCAGTGCTAGAGTCACAGAATACTATGGCTACACCTTC.

The rearrangement uses TRBV29-1 and TRBJ1-1; D perhaps matches TRBD1 (5 bases). V was trimmed by 7 bases and J by 6 bases, leaving 27 bases between them. CDR1 and CDR2 (germline): SQVTM, ANQGSEA. The CDR3 runs to 16 residues. The CDR3 sequence is CSAGHEVGVENPEAFF. CDR3 nucleotide sequence: TGCAGCGCCGGACATGAGGTCGGCGTCGAAAACCCTGAAGCTTTCTTT.

This clonotype came up a few times. This sequence joins TRBV12-3 or TRBV12-4 and TRBJ2-3, with 8 nucleotides matching TRBD2. V lost 5 bases, J lost 9 bases, and 4 bases stayed unmatched. CDR3 length equals 12 residues. CDR3 in amino acids: CASSGRGGTQYF. Written as DNA, the CDR3 is TGTGCCAGCAGTGGTCGGGGGGGGACGCAGTATTTT.

A few counts support this clonotype. The rearrangement joins TRBV7-2 to TRBJ1-4, with D tentatively TRBD1 (5 bases). The CDR3 totals 15 residues. Trimming removed 1 base at V and 3 bases at J, with 9 bases between. Germline V gives CDR1 SGHTA, CDR2 FQGNSA. This CDR3 is CASSLVGVPNEKLFF. CDR3 DNA sequence: TGTGCCAGCAGCTTAGTGGGGGTCCCTAATGAAAAACTGTTTTTT.

The rearrangement uses TRBV7-2 and TRBJ2-2; TRBD2 agrees at 8 bases. The CDR3 sequence is 15 residues long. With V trimmed by 5 bases and J by 5 bases, 7 bases remained unmatched. Germline CDR1 and CDR2: SGHTA and FQGNSA. The CDR3 loop is CASSKVAGGTGELFF. CDR3 nucleotides: TGTGCCAGCAGCAAAGTCGCGGGGGGTACCGGGGAGCTGTTTTTT. Complete variable domain (other parts from reference TRBV7-2 and TRBJ2-2): GAGVSQSPSNKVTEKGKDVELRCDPISGHTALYWYRQSLGQGLEFLIYFQGNSAPDKSGLPSDRFSAERTGGSVSTLTIQRTQQEDSAVYLCASSKVAGGTGELFFGEGSRLTVL.

The rearrangement uses TRBV9 and TRBJ2-2; D unresolved. Looked up from germline, CDR1 is SGDLS and CDR2 is YYNGEE. The CDR3 totals 11 residues. With 3 bases removed from V and 8 bases from J, the gap between germline ends came to 5 bases. The CDR3 region has the DNA TGTGCCAGCAGCGCCCAGGGGGAGCTGTTTTTT. Residues: CASSAQGELFF.

J is TRBJ2-5 and V is TRBV10-2; 9 nucleotides match TRBD1. CDR1 WSHSY and CDR2 SAAADI come from the germline V gene. Losses at the gene ends were 4 bases for V and 5 bases for J; bases not matched to a gene: 5. The CDR3 covers 14 residues. The CDR3 region has the DNA TGCGCCAGCAGTGTACAGGGGGCAGTCGAGACCCAGTACTTC. Amino acids: CASSVQGAVETQYF.

The table lists this clonotype with a few counts. The chain carries TRBV20-1 and TRBJ2-2, with D possibly matching TRBD1 (5 bases). CDR1 and CDR2 from the germline V gene are DFQATT and SNEGSKA (reference sequence). The CDR3 consists of 14 residues. The germline V and J ends were trimmed by 1 base and 7 bases, with 13 bases remaining between them. The CDR3 spells CSARVLQVDGELFF. The CDR3 region has the DNA TGCAGTGCTAGAGTCTTACAGGTGGACGGGGAGCTGTTTTTT.

This chain uses TRBV20-1 with TRBJ1-1, with D unresolved. Trimming stripped 7 bases from V and 1 base from J, with 7 bases between. This CDR3 is 11 amino acids long. In germline, CDR1 is DFQATT, CDR2 SNEGSKA (reference sequence). The CDR3 spells CSVDQNTEAFF. The CDR3 coding sequence is TGCAGTGTTGACCAGAACACTGAAGCTTTCTTT.